Described below is a single T cell receptor beta chain sequence and its context. This entry comes from a study of blood T cell repertoires in COVID-19. Study overall: COVID-19 samples, acute and convalescent, were from the United States, Italy and Spain.

Produced via immunoSEQ multiplex PCR; TCRdb's table is partial and in-frame only. The sample contains 150,000 to 200,000 clones, 88% of which appear only once. CDR1 and CDR2 (germline): SNHLY, FYNNEI. The CDR3 has 17 residues. J was trimmed by 0 bases and V by 6 bases; bases with no gene match: 8. Sequencing was performed on PBMCs or T cells enriched from blood (not recorded which). The TCR comes from a woman between 18 and 29 years old who had recovered from COVID-19. The chain is built from TRBV2 and TRBJ2-6; 7 positions match TRBD1. CDR3 protein: CASRLTGLSSGANVLTF. The CDR3 bases are TGTGCCAGCAGGCTGACAGGGTTGAGCTCTGGGGCCAACGTCCTGACTTTC.